This T cell receptor (beta chain) emerged from a study of long-term antiretroviral therapy in people with HIV. Overall study context: The study's earliest collections predate the 2015 immediate-ART recommendation by about a decade.

The study, taken as a whole, reports: Increased diversity was seen after ART, yet it remained lower than in transplant donor controls. Dominance of pre-ART expanded clones persisted, fluctuating and often declining after ART.

V shed 3 bases and J shed 2 bases, with 8 bases lying between them. This CDR3 has 14 residues. Germline CDR1 and CDR2: MNHEY and SMNVEV (reference sequence). From each donor, at least one pre-ART PBMC sample and at least two post-ART PBMC samples were obtained. Concerning this clone itself: Its antigen is unknown.

With survey level as its setting, the immunoSEQ assay was v3.0. TCRdb keeps only in-frame clones here, not all; method: immunoSEQ multiplex PCR. The sample has about 26,000 clones, about 85% seen once; the top ten hold more than 4%. The source is a middle-aged man with HIV. The V gene is TRBV27, the J gene TRBJ1-5, with a tentative D call TRBD1 (6 bases). This specimen was unsorted PBMCs, taken just over 2.6 years after starting antiretroviral therapy. The CDR3 protein is CASSFGQRNQPQHF. The CDR3 coding sequence is TGTGCCAGCAGTTTTGGACAGCGCAATCAGCCCCAGCATTTT.